The 17 T cell receptor beta chains below come from one sample, sequenced in a study of cytomegalovirus exposure and HLA in healthy donors. The PCR contained 60 Vbeta and 13 Jbeta primers. Assay: immunoSEQ multiplex PCR; the TCRdb copy retains only in-frame clones and omits some. This sample yields roughly 77,000 clones, of which 67% are seen a single time; 5.5% to 8% belongs to the top ten. The sample comprised PBMCs. The receptors stem from a woman in her fifties or sixties in good health and CMV-seropositive.

The chain has TRBV6-4 and TRBJ2-5; D uncertain. The J call may be mistaken, given a closer DNA end match to TRBJ2-7. Germline CDR1 reads MRHNA; CDR2 reads SNTAGT. This CDR3 comprises 11 residues. CDR3 loop: CASMSDYEQYF. In DNA form, the CDR3 reads TGTGCCAGCATGTCAGACTACGAGCAGTACTTC.

As to this clone: The sample contains more than one DNA sequence encoding this CDR3. V is TRBV5-4 and J is TRBJ1-1; D remains ambiguous. This CDR3 is 14 amino acids long. V lost 3 bases and J 7 bases, leaving 16 bases between the germline ends. Germline V lookup: CDR1 SGHNT, CDR2 YYREEE (reference sequence). The CDR3 loop reads CASSSEPRDFEAFF. The CDR3 DNA reads as TGTGCCAGCAGCTCCGAGCCCCGGGATTTTGAAGCTTTCTTT.

V gene TRBV5-4 combines with J gene TRBJ2-7, with D perhaps matching TRBD2 (6 bases). Trimming took off 0 bases at V and 0 bases at J, with 13 bases between the two ends. The CDR3 covers 16 residues. CDR1 SGHNT and CDR2 YYREEE come from the germline V gene (reference sequence). The CDR3 reads CASSLGGGTASYEQYV. CDR3 DNA sequence: TGTGCCAGCAGCTTGGGTGGGGGGACGGCCTCCTACGAGCAGTACGTC.

V gene TRBV6-1 combines with J gene TRBJ1-1; D is undetermined. Germline V gives CDR1 MNHNS, CDR2 SASEGT. The CDR3 spans 14 residues. V lost 6 bases, J lost 2 bases, and 13 bases lay in between. This CDR3 is CASRRDGVNTEAFF. CDR3 nucleotide sequence: TGTGCCAGCAGGCGAGACGGAGTAAACACTGAAGCTTTCTTT.

This sequence joins TRBV6-5 and TRBJ1-6; 7 positions agree with TRBD1. The CDR3 runs 15 residues. Germline V CDR1 and CDR2: MNHEY, SVGAGI. With 5 bases clipped from V and 3 bases from J, the junction kept 4 bases outside the gene matches. The CDR3 nucleotides are TGTGCCAGCAGTGGGGGACAGAACTATAATTCACCCCTCCACTTT. It codes for CASSGGQNYNSPLHF.

V is TRBV4-2 and J is TRBJ2-2; 7 nucleotides line up with TRBD1. The J segment lost 2 bases and the V segment lost 4 bases, leaving 7 bases of the junction unmatched. The CDR3 is 16 residues long. Per germline, CDR1 LGHNA and CDR2 YNFKEQ. The CDR3 sequence is CASSPAWDSNTGELFF. In DNA form, the CDR3 reads TGTGCCAGCAGCCCCGCCTGGGACAGCAACACCGGGGAGCTGTTTTTT.

This clone showed up just a few times. As DNA, the CDR3 is TGTGCCAGCTCACCCCCCCGGGCCCTCCTAAAGGGGGATACGCAGTATTTT. Translating gives CASSPPRALLKGDTQYF. This chain uses TRBV18 with TRBJ2-3; possible D gene TRBD1, 5 bases. The ends were cut back, 3 bases at V and 6 bases at J, with 22 bases in the middle. CDR1 KGHSH and CDR2 LQKENI come from the germline V gene. The CDR3 is 17 residues long.

The chain carries TRBV6-5 and TRBJ1-5; D possibly corresponds to TRBD1 (6 bases). Trimming took 6 bases from V and 6 from J, leaving 15 bases between them. The CDR3 is 14 residues long. The germline V gene encodes CDR1 MNHEY and CDR2 SVGAGI. The CDR3 region has the DNA TGTGCCAGCAGCCAACAGGGTTTCCGTCAGCCCCAGCATTTT. It is translated as CASSQQGFRQPQHF.

This clone occurred once. V gene TRBV6-1 combines with J gene TRBJ2-1, with 7 bases fitting TRBD1. The CDR3 sequence is 12 residues long. The ends lost 3 bases at V and 7 bases at J; junction bases unmatched: 0. Germline CDR1 and CDR2: MNHNS and SASEGT. CDR3 loop: CASSDRGNEQFF. The CDR3 region has the DNA TGTGCCAGCAGTGACAGGGGGAATGAGCAGTTCTTC.

This clone has just a few counts. J is TRBJ2-3 and V is TRBV7-9; no clear D gene. Germline values: CDR1 SEHNR, CDR2 FQNEAQ (reference sequence). V lost 5 bases and J 4 bases, leaving 13 bases between the germline ends. The CDR3 contains 14 residues. CDR3 sequence reads: CASSRGEEADTQYF. In nucleotides, the CDR3 is TGTGCCAGCAGCCGTGGCGAGGAAGCAGATACGCAGTATTTT.

V usage is TRBV27 and J usage is TRBJ1-2, with D unclear. V was cut by 5 bases and J by 7 bases, with 8 bases left in between. The germline CDR1 and CDR2 sequences are MNHEY and SMNVEV (reference sequence). The length of the CDR3 is 11 residues. The CDR3, as DNA: TGTGCCAGCAGTCCAGGTGTTGGCTACACCTTC. As protein: CASSPGVGYTF.

This chain joins TRBV20-1 and TRBJ2-1, with a tentative D call TRBD1 (6 bases). Trimming removed 2 bases from V and 13 bases from J, with 12 bases in between. Germline V gene lookup returns CDR1 DFQATT and CDR2 SNEGSKA (reference sequence). This CDR3 region has 11 residues. CDR3 sequence: CSARRDTPQFF. The CDR3 DNA follows: TGCAGTGCTAGACGGGACACCCCACAGTTCTTC.

V usage is TRBV9 and J usage is TRBJ2-3; D is uncertain. Trimming shortened V by 1 base and J by 4 bases, and 4 bases separated the two germline ends. This CDR3 is 12 amino acids long. From germline, CDR1 is SGDLS and CDR2 YYNGEE. Here the CDR3 DNA reads TGTGCCAGCAGCGTACCCGCAGATACGCAGTATTTT. Translating it yields CASSVPADTQYF.

The rearrangement links TRBV5-6 to TRBJ2-1; maybe TRBD2 (6 bases). This CDR3 has 15 residues. Germline V gene data show CDR1 as SGHDT and CDR2 as YYEEEE. Trimming removed 5 bases from V and 5 bases from J, with 17 bases in between. CDR3 nucleotide sequence: TGTGCCAGCAGGAGGACGGCGGGGCTGCACAATGAGCAGTTCTTC. Protein sequence: CASRRTAGLHNEQFF.

This clone was recorded once. The V call is TRBV29-1, the J call TRBJ1-1; D may be TRBD1 (5 bases). The germline CDR1 and CDR2 sequences are SQVTM and ANQGSEA. The germline V and J ends were trimmed by 3 bases and 4 bases, with 18 bases remaining between them. The CDR3 is 15 amino acids. The CDR3 loop is CSVDPRWGPGTEAFF. The CDR3 DNA reads as TGCAGCGTTGACCCCAGGTGGGGCCCGGGCACTGAAGCTTTCTTT.

The chain joins TRBV27 to TRBJ1-1; 7 bases match TRBD1. J lost 1 base, V lost 8 bases, and 7 bases had no gene match. The CDR3 runs 14 residues. Germline V gene data show CDR1 as MNHEY and CDR2 as SMNVEV (reference sequence). The chain's CDR3 is CASQRGTENTEAFF. DNA for the CDR3: TGTGCCAGCCAGCGCGGGACAGAGAACACTGAAGCTTTCTTT.

V is TRBV2 and J is TRBJ2-5; D is perhaps TRBD2 (5 bases). This CDR3 region has 18 residues. Trimming cost V 4 bases and J 5 bases, with 26 bases left between them. Germline-derived CDR1 and CDR2 are SNHLY and FYNNEI. CDR3 sequence: CASSGRGWVLATGETQYF. CDR3 DNA sequence: TGTGCCAGCAGTGGGAGAGGTTGGGTTTTGGCCACGGGGGAGACCCAGTACTTC.